This TCR beta chain was recovered during a study of siplizumab effects on memory and regulatory T cells. The CDR3 consists of 15 residues. After removal of 4 bases from V and 5 bases from J, the junction contained 5 bases not matched to a gene. Germline lookup yields CDR1 SGHRS and CDR2 YFSETQ. Measured with immunoSEQ multiplex PCR; TCRdb has only the in-frame clones, and not every one. This sample has some 97,000 clones, with 75% to 95% found just once. Findings and caveats of the study: Memory cells that were CD4+ and unstimulated gave rise to alloreactive sequences, which siplizumab significantly reduced.

For this clone: Its cognate antigen is unknown.

The sample consisted of CD4+ T cells sorted from blood. This sequence joins TRBV5-1 and TRBJ2-4, with 11 bases identical to TRBD2. The TCR comes from a human donor in good health. CDR3: CASSVGGLAENIQYF. The DNA of the CDR3 is TGCGCCAGCAGCGTGGGGGGACTAGCGGAAAACATTCAGTACTTC.